The T cell receptor beta chain under discussion was sequenced for a study of control samples from healthy donors and cancer patients (TCRdb year 2020). Library generation was performed with the immunoSEQ multiplex PCR assay. The table was pulled from immuneACCESS by TCRdb, which kept in-frame rearrangements only. Such tables lose some clones; where checked, under half of the loss comes from unresolved V genes, and the rest has no known cause. The sample contains about 160,000 clones, over 90% of them found a single time. The biggest ten clones account for 0.85% to 1.3% of the sample. As concerns this clone: What this receptor recognizes is not known. Base qualities are not recorded, but no much larger clone differs from it by a single base.

Sequencing input: blood. The TCR comes from a woman aged 25 to 45 in good health.

In nucleotides, the sequence is TGTGCCACCAGCAGAACTACAGGGGGCTGGAATGGCTACACCTTC. Translated, this is CATSRTTGGWNGYTF. This chain is built from TRBV15 and TRBJ1-2; 9 of the junction bases match TRBD1. CDR1 and CDR2, per the germline V gene (reference sequence), are LNHNV and YYDKDF. Here V drops 2 bases and J drops 6 bases, and the junction holds 7 bases not matched to any gene. The CDR3 runs 15 amino acids, cysteine and phenylalanine included. Only the CDR3 part of the read is kept: 45 bases, read in frame from the first base.